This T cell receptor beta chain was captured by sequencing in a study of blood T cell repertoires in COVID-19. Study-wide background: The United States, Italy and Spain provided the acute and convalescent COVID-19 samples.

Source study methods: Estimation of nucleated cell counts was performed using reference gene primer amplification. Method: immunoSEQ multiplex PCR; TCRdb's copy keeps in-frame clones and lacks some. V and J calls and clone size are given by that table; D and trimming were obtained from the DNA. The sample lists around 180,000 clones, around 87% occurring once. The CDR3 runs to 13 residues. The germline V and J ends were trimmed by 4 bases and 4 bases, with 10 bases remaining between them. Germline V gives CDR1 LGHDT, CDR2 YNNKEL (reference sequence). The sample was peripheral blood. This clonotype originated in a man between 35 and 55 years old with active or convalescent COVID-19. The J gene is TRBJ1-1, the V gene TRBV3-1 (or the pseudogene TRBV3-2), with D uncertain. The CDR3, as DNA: TGTGCCAGCAGCCTCCAGAGAGGCACTGAAGCTTTCTTT. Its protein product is CASSLQRGTEAFF.